This T cell receptor (beta chain) stems from a study of blood T cell repertoires in COVID-19. About the study: The United States, Italy and Spain provided the acute and convalescent COVID-19 samples. The cDNA or gDNA used as material had been derived from T cells, B-cell-depleted T cells, or PBMCs.

Seattle cases were enrolled at active infection and followed longitudinally. The table lists this clone with a few counts. The authors' processing: Estimates of nucleated cell counts were drawn from the amplification of reference gene primers. Profiled with immunoSEQ multiplex PCR; TCRdb holds only in-frame clones, not every one. The V and J calls and clone size are taken from that table; D and trimming were inferred from the DNA. Among 150,000 to 200,000 clones, roughly 76% were seen once, and the ten largest hold 11%. The V gene's germline CDR1 is SQVTM and CDR2 ANQGSEA. This CDR3 is 13 amino acids long. J gave up 2 bases and V 4 bases, and 3 bases lay outside the gene matches.

The V and J genes are TRBV29-1 and TRBJ2-3; 7 bases fit TRBD2. This receptor was taken from a woman in her thirties or forties with COVID-19, enrolled during active disease. The sequencing input was peripheral blood. The CDR3 sequence: CSVGSGVTDTQYF. The CDR3 coding sequence is TGCAGCGTTGGGAGCGGGGTCACAGATACGCAGTATTTT.